The 14 T cell receptor beta chains below were found in one sample sequenced in a study of regulatory T cells in long-lasting Graves disease. The time point was: newly diagnosed GD, antithyroid drugs for less than 3 months. RNA from PBMCs was the source of the TCR library. For TCR beta, libraries came from iRepertoire HTBI primers and Arm-PCR of CDR3 regions. Using its own MiXCR run on the multiplex PCR reads, TCRdb lists one record per CDR3 protein. The sample yields fewer than 650,000 distinct CDR3 sequences, 16% seen once. Another study also made use of these data, one on T cells in Graves' hyperthyroidism and ophthalmopathy.

Sequencing was performed on peripheral blood mononuclear cells (PBMCs), taken at new diagnosis, from a patient treated with antithyroid drugs. These receptors all stem from a woman aged 25 to 39 with Graves disease.

The chain couples TRBV20-1 to TRBJ1-3; a possible D gene is TRBD1 (5 bases). CDR3 length equals 17 residues. CDR1 and CDR2 (germline): DFQATT, SNEGSKA (reference sequence). The V and J ends lost 2 bases and 0 bases respectively, with 17 bases between them. Written as DNA, the CDR3 is TGCAGTGCTAGACCCCGGGGCAGTTTAGCCTCTGGAAACACCATATATTTT. Its translation: CSARPRGSLASGNTIYF.

This clonotype has a count of ten or more. The chain uses TRBV24-1 and TRBJ2-3; 12 bases line up with TRBD2. Germline V gene lookup returns CDR1 KGHDR and CDR2 SFDVKD. The ends lost 3 bases at V and 5 bases at J; junction bases unmatched: 5. The CDR3 has 16 residues. CDR3 residues: CATSDPSGGAQDTQYF. The CDR3, as DNA: TGTGCCACCAGTGATCCTAGCGGGGGGGCGCAAGATACGCAGTATTTT.

At least ten counts were recorded for this clonotype. This chain connects TRBV28 to TRBJ1-6, with 10 bases fitting TRBD1. This CDR3 contains 15 residues. The junction had 1 base not matched to a gene; V was cut back by 1 base and J by 7 bases. In germline, CDR1 is MDHEN, CDR2 SYDVKM. CDR3 sequence: CASSLSDRGNSPLHF. CDR3 DNA: TGTGCCAGCAGTTTATCGGACAGGGGGAATTCACCCCTCCACTTT.

In its sample, this clonotype was seen many times. The chain joins TRBV6-2 or TRBV6-3 to TRBJ2-1; D perhaps matches TRBD1 (5 bases). Germline lookup yields CDR1 MNHEY and CDR2 SVGEGT. The CDR3 sequence is 14 residues long. V was trimmed by 6 bases and J by 3 bases, leaving 12 bases between them. The CDR3 region is CASSRTGSYNEQFF. DNA of the CDR3: TGTGCCAGCAGCAGAACAGGAAGCTACAATGAGCAGTTCTTC.

This clonotype was seen repeatedly, ten times or more. The CDR3 spells CASSSQTPYEQYF. CDR3 coding DNA: TGTGCCAGCAGCTCCCAAACTCCCTACGAGCAGTACTTC. The chain has TRBV28 and TRBJ2-7; D unclear. This CDR3 contains 13 residues. V lost 6 bases and J lost 2, with 11 bases in between. The germline V gene encodes CDR1 MDHEN and CDR2 SYDVKM. Supplemented by reference TRBV28 and TRBJ2-7, the full variable domain reads DVKVTQSSRYLVKRTGEKVFLECVQDMDHENMFWYRQDPGLGLRLIYFSYDVKMKEKGDIPEGYSVSREKKERFSLILESASTNQTSMYLCASSSQTPYEQYFGPGTRLTVT.

This rearrangement joins TRBV2 to TRBJ1-6; unclear D gene. Trimming shortened V by 1 base and J by 7 bases, and 20 bases separated the two germline ends. The germline V gene has CDR1 SNHLY and CDR2 FYNNEI. The CDR3 spans 18 residues. For the CDR3, the DNA is TGTGCCAGCAGTGAAGTTAGGTTGTTCGTGAGGAAGAATTCACCCCTCCACTTT. The encoded protein is CASSEVRLFVRKNSPLHF.

The chain links TRBV2 to TRBJ2-5, with D perhaps TRBD2 (6 bases). Trimming removed 4 bases from V and 1 base from J, with 13 bases in between. In germline, CDR1 is SNHLY, CDR2 FYNNEI. This CDR3 is 15 amino acids long. CDR3 in amino acids: CASSVGEDIQETQYF. The CDR3 coding sequence is TGTGCCAGCAGTGTAGGGGAGGACATCCAAGAGACCCAGTACTTC.

This clonotype was counted ten times or more. The rearrangement joins TRBV2 to TRBJ2-1, with 8 bases aligning to TRBD2. Germline V CDR1 and CDR2: SNHLY, FYNNEI. The junction had 12 bases not matched to a gene; V was cut back by 8 bases and J by 9 bases. The CDR3 has 14 residues. This chain's CDR3 is CASGAGTRATEQFF. Written as DNA, the CDR3 is TGTGCCAGCGGTGCCGGGACTAGGGCGACTGAGCAGTTCTTC.

This clonotype is a singleton in its sample. DNA for the CDR3: TGTGCCAGCAGTTTTTCGCGGCGGGGACAGTCTTACGAGCAGTACTTC. Amino acids: CASSFSRRGQSYEQYF. This chain uses TRBV11-2 with TRBJ2-7, with a tentative D call TRBD1 (7 bases). V shed 6 bases and J shed 4 bases, with 22 bases lying between them. The CDR3 consists of 16 residues. Germline V gene sequence: CDR1 SGHAT, CDR2 FQNNGV.

The V gene is TRBV20-1, the J gene TRBJ1-1; 7 bases match TRBD1. The CDR3 consists of 13 residues. Unmatched junction bases numbered 11, after V lost 2 bases and J lost 11 bases. The V gene's germline CDR1 is DFQATT and CDR2 SNEGSKA (reference sequence). The CDR3 nucleotides read TGCAGTGCTAGAAGGGGACAGCAGACGAGGGCTTTCTTT. This translates into CSARRGQQTRAFF.

The table lists this clonotype with many counts. V is TRBV20-1 and J is TRBJ1-1; 7 nucleotides agree with TRBD1. Germline CDR1 reads DFQATT; CDR2 reads SNEGSKA (reference sequence). J was trimmed by 1 base and V by 0 bases; bases with no gene match: 8. This CDR3 comprises 16 residues. The CDR3 DNA follows: TGCAGTGCTAGAGATGTGCCGGGACAGAAGAACACTGAAGCTTTCTTT. It translates to CSARDVPGQKNTEAFF.

This chain links TRBV5-6 with TRBJ1-1; no clear D gene. The CDR3 is made up of 12 amino acids. CDR1 SGHDT and CDR2 YYEEEE come from the germline V gene. Trimming shortened V by 0 bases and J by 7 bases, and 7 bases separated the two germline ends. The CDR3: CASSLGRYEAFF. The DNA for the CDR3 is TGTGCCAGCAGCTTGGGCAGATATGAAGCTTTCTTT.

To note about this clonotype: One end of the junction is discordant with germline, which a read error may explain. The V call is TRBV14, the J call TRBJ2-4; tentative D call: TRBD2 (6 bases). Germline V gene data show CDR1 as SGHDN and CDR2 as FVKESK. The CDR3 runs to 13 residues. Here the CDR3 reads CAGSNSGGGIQYF. As DNA, the CDR3 is TGTGCCGGCAGCAATTCCGGGGGAGGCATTCAGTACTTC.

A word on this clonotype: A clone one base away is much larger, so this may be a read error. The chain uses TRBV15 and TRBJ2-5; D is unresolved. Trimming removed 2 bases at V and 4 bases at J, with 14 bases between. The CDR3 spans 15 residues. Germline CDR1 reads LNHNV; CDR2 reads YYDKDF (reference sequence). In DNA, the CDR3 is TGTGCCACCAGCAGACGGGTTAACTTCCCAGAGACCCAGTACTTC. Translating it yields CATSRRVNFPETQYF.